This T cell receptor (beta chain) was sequenced for a study of T cell repertoires in cytomegalovirus infection. Whole-study context: It can be stated that public TCR beta signatures indicated CMV infection as well as a matching HLA type.

In TCRdb, the reads were re-called with MiXCR into one record per CDR3 protein. The sample contains approximately 500,000 distinct CDR3 sequences, approximately 15% of which appear only once. The CDR3 covers 18 residues. V lost 3 bases and J lost 1; bases outside the gene matches: 7. Broader study findings: Ex vivo responses were dominated by HLA-C-restricted CMV-specific TCR beta clonotypes. People with CMV and the relevant HLA were identified by cumulative public TCR beta family frequency.

This clonotype showed up many times. Its target is unknown. The sample taken for sequencing was CD8+ T cells from PBMCs. The receptor's source is a human donor in good health (CMV status not recorded). Some clones in this sample may be carry-over from other donors' samples. V gene TRBV12-3 or TRBV12-4 combines with J gene TRBJ2-6, with 9 bases lining up with TRBD1. The CDR3 nucleotides are TGTGCCAGCAGTTTTAGGCCGGGACAGGGTTCTGGGGCCAACGTCCTGACTTTC. It encodes CASSFRPGQGSGANVLTF.